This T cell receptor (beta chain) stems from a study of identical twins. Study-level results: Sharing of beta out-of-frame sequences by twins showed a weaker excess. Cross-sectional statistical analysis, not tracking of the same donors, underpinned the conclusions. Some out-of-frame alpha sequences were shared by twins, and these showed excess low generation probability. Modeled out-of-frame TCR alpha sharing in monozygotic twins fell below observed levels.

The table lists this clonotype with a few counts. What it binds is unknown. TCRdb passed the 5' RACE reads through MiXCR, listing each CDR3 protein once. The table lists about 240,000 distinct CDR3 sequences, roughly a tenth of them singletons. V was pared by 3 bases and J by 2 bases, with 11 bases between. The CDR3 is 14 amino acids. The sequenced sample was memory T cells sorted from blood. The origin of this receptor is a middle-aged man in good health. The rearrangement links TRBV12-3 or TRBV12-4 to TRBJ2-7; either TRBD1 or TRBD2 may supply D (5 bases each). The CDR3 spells CASSFGAGTYEQYF. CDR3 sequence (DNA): TGTGCCAGCAGTTTCGGGGCAGGCACCTACGAGCAGTACTTC.